This TCR beta chain stems from a study of control samples from healthy donors and cancer patients. Generated by immunoSEQ multiplex PCR, the TCRdb table keeps only in-frame clones and is missing some. The sample lists fewer than 200,000 clones, roughly 95% seen once, with roughly 4.3% in the top ten. Specimen: blood. The sequence was obtained from a woman aged 55-69 years in good health.

The CDR3 sequence: CASSLSKNTEAFF. The CDR3, as DNA: TGTGCCAGTAGTTTATCAAAGAACACTGAAGCTTTCTTT. This sequence joins TRBV19 and TRBJ1-1; D unresolved. V shed 5 bases and J shed 1 base, with 8 bases lying between them. This CDR3 comprises 13 residues. In germline, CDR1 is LNHDA, CDR2 SQIVND (reference sequence).